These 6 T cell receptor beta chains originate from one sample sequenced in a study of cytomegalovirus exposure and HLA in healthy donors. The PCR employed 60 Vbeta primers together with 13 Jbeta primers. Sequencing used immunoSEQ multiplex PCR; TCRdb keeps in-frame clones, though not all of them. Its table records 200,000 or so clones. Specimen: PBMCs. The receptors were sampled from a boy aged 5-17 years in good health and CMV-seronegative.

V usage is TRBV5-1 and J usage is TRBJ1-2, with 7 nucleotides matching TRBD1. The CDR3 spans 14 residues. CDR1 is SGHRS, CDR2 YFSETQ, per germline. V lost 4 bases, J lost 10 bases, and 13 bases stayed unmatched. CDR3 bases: TGCGCCAGCAGCCCCGCGGGACAGAAGTCCGACTACACCTTC. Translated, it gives CASSPAGQKSDYTF.

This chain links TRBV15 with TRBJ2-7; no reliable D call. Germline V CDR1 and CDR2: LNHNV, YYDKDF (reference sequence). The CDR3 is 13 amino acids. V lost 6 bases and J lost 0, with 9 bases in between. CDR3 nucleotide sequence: TGTGCCACCAGTCTTCCTGTCTCCTACGAGCAGTACTTC. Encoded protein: CATSLPVSYEQYF. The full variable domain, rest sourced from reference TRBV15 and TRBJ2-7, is DAMVIQNPRYQVTQFGKPVTLSCSQTLNHNVMYWYQQKSSQAPKLLFHYYDKDFNNEADTPDNFQSRRPNTSFCFLDIRSPGLGDTAMYLCATSLPVSYEQYFGPGTRLTVT.

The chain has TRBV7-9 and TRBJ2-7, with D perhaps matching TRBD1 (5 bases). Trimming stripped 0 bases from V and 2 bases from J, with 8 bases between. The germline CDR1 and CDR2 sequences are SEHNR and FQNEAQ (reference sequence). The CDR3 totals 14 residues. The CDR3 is CASSLATDAYEQYF. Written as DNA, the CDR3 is TGTGCCAGCAGCTTAGCGACAGACGCCTACGAGCAGTACTTC.

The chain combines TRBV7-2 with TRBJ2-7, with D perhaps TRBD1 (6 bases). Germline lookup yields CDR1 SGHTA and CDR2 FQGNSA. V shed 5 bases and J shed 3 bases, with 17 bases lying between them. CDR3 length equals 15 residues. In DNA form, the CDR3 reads TGTGCCAGCAGCCATCCCAGACAGGCGGTCTACGAGCAGTACTTC. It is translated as CASSHPRQAVYEQYF.

CDR3 region: CASSSGTGVTYEQYF. The CDR3 nucleotides are TGTGCCAGCAGCTCCGGGACAGGGGTTACCTACGAGCAGTACTTC. The chain combines TRBV5-4 with TRBJ2-7, with TRBD1 identical over 10 bases. Trimming cost V 3 bases and J 2 bases; bases outside gene matches: 5. The V gene's germline CDR1 is SGHNT and CDR2 YYREEE (reference sequence). This CDR3 spans 15 amino acids.

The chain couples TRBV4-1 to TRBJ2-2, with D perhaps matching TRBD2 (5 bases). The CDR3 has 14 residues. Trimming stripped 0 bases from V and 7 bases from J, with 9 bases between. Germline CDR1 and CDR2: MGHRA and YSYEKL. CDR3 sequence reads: CASSQDPGGGELFF. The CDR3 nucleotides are TGCGCCAGCAGCCAAGACCCAGGAGGCGGGGAGCTGTTTTTT.